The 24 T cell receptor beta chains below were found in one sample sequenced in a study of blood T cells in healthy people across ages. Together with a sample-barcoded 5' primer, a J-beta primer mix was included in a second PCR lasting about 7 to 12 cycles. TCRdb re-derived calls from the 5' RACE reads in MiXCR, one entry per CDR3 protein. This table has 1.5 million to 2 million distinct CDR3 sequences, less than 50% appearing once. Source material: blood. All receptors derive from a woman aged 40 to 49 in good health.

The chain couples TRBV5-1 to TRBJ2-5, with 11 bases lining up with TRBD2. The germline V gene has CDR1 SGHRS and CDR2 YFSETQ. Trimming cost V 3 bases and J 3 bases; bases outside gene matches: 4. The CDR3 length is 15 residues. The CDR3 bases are TGCGCCAGCAGCTATAGCGGGGGGGCTAAAGAGACCCAGTACTTC. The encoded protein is CASSYSGGAKETQYF.

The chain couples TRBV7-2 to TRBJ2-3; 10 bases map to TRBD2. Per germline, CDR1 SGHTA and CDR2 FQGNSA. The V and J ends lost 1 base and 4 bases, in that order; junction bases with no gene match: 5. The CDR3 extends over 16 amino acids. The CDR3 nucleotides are TGTGCCAGCAGCTTAGGGCCAGCGGGGGGGCCAGATACGCAGTATTTT. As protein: CASSLGPAGGPDTQYF.

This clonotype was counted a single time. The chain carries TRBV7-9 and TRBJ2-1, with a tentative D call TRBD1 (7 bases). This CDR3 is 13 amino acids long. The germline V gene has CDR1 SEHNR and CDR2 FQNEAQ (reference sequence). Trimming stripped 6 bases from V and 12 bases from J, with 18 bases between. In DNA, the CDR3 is TGTGCCAGCAGGGCCCTCCAGGGGGGCGGGCAGTTCTTC. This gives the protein CASRALQGGGQFF.

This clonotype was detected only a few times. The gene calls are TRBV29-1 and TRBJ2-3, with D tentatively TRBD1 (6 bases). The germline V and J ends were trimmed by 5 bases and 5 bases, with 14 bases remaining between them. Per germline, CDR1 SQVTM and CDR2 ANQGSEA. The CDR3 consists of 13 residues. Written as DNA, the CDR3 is TGCAGCGTTTCCAGGGGCCCGGGAGATACGCAGTATTTT. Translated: CSVSRGPGDTQYF.

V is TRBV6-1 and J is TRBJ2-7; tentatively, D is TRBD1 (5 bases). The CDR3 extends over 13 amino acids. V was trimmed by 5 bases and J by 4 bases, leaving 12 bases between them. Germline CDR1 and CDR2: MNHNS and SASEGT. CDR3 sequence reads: CASSTTVPYEQYF. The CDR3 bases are TGTGCCAGCAGTACGACAGTACCTTACGAGCAGTACTTC.

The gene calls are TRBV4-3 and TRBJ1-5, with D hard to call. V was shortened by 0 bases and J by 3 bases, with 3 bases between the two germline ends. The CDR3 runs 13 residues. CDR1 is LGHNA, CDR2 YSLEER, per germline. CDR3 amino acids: CASSQDVNQPQHF. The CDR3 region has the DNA TGCGCCAGCAGCCAAGATGTCAATCAGCCCCAGCATTTT.

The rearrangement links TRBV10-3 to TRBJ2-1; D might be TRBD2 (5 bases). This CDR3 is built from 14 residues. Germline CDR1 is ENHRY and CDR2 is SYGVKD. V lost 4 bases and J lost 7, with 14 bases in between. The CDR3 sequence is CAISGQTGENEQFF. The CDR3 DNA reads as TGTGCCATCAGTGGGCAGACCGGGGAAAATGAGCAGTTCTTC.

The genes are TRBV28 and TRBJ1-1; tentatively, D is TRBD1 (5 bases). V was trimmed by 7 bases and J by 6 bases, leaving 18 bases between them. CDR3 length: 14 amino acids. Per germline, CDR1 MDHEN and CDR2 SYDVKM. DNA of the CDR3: TGTGCCAGCAATCCGAGGGGATATGAGGCTGAAGCTTTCTTT. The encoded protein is CASNPRGYEAEAFF.

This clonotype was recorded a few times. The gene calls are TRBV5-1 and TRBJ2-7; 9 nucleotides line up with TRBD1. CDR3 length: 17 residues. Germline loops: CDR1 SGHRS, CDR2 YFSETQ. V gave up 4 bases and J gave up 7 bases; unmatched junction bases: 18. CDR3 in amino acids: CASSEELTGQGLEEQYF. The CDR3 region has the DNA TGCGCCAGCAGCGAGGAGTTGACGGGACAGGGCTTGGAGGAGCAGTACTTC.

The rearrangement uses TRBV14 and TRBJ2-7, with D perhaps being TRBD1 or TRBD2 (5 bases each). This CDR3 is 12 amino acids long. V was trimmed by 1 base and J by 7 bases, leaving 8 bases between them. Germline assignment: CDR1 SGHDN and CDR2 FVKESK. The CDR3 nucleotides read TGTGCCAGCAGCCAAGGGGGACCAGAGCAGTACTTC. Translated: CASSQGGPEQYF. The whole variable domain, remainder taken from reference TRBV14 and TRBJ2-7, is EAGVTQFPSHSVIEKGQTVTLRCDPISGHDNLYWYRRVMGKEIKFLLHFVKESKQDESGMPNNRFLAERTGGTYSTLKVQPAELEDSGVYFCASSQGGPEQYFGPGTRLTVT.

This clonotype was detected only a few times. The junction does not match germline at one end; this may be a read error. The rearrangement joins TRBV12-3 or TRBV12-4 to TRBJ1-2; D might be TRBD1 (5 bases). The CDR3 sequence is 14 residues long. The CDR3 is CASSLEGPNYGYTF. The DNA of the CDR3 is TGTGCCAGCAGCTTAGAGGGGCCTAACTATGGCTACACCTTC.

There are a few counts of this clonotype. Written as DNA, the CDR3 is TGTGCCAGCAGTTTTACCACCTATGGCTACACCTTC. It is translated as CASSFTTYGYTF. This rearrangement joins TRBV28 to TRBJ1-2, with D unclear. Germline-derived CDR1 and CDR2 are MDHEN and SYDVKM. This CDR3 spans 12 amino acids. The V and J ends lost 3 bases and 4 bases respectively, with 6 bases between them.

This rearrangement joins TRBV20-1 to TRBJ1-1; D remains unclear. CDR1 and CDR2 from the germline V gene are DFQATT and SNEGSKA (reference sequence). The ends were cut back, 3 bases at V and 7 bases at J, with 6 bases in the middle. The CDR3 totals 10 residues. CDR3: CSASSGEAFF. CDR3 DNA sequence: TGCAGTGCTAGTAGTGGTGAAGCTTTCTTT.

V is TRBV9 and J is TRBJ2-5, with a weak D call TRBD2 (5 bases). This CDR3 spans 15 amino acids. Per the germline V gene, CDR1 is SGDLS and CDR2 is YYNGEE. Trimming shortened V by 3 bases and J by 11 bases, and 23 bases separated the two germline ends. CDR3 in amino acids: CASSALGGFYNEQYF. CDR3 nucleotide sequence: TGTGCCAGCAGCGCTCTCGGCGGGTTTTACAATGAGCAGTACTTC. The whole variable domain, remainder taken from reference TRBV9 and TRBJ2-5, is DSGVTQTPKHLITATGQRVTLRCSPRSGDLSVYWYQQSLDQGLQFLIQYYNGEERAKGNILERFSAQQFPDLHSELNLSSLELGDSALYFCASSALGGFYNEQYFGPGTRLLVL.

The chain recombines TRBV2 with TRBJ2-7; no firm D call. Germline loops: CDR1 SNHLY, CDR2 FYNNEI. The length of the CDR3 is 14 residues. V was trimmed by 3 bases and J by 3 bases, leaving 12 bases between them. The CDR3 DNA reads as TGTGCCAGCAGTGAGGCACTATCCGACTACGAGCAGTACTTC. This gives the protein CASSEALSDYEQYF.

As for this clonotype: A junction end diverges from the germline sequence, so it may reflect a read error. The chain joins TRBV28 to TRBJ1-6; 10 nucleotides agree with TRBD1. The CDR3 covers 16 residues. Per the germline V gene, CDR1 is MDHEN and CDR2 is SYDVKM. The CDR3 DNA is TGTGCCAGCAGTGGGGGACAGGGGCGATATAGTTCACCCCTCCACTTT. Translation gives CASSGGQGRYSSPLHF.

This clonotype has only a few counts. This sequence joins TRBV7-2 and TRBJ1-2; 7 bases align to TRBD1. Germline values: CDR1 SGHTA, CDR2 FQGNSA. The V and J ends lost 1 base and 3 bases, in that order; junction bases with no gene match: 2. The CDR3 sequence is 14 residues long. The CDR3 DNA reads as TGTGCCAGCAGCTTAGTTACAGGGGACTATGGCTACACCTTC. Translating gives CASSLVTGDYGYTF.

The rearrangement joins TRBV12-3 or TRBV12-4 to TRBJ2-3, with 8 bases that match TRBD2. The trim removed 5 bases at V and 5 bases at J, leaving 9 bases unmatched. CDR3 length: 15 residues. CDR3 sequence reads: CASSQERAGVDTQYF. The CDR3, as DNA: TGTGCCAGCAGTCAAGAAAGAGCGGGGGTAGATACGCAGTATTTT.

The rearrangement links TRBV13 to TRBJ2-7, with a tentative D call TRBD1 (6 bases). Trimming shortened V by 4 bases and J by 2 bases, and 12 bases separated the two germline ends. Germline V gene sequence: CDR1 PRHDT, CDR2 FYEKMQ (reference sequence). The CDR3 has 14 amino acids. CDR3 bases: TGTGCCAGCAGCTCTCAAGGACAGACCTACGAGCAGTACTTC. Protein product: CASSSQGQTYEQYF.

DNA for the CDR3: TGTGCCAGCAGTTACTCGTTGACGCAGGGTACGCAGTATTTT. Its protein product is CASSYSLTQGTQYF. The rearrangement joins TRBV6-2 or TRBV6-3 to TRBJ2-3; tentative D call: TRBD1 (5 bases). Germline CDR1 MNHEY, CDR2 SVGEGT. The CDR3 has 14 residues. Deletions cut 0 bases from V and 8 bases from J, with 12 bases between.

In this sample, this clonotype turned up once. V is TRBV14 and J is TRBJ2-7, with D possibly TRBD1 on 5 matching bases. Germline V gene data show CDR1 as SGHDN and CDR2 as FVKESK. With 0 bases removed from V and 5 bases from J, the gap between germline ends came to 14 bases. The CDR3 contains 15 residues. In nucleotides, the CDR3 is TGTGCCAGCAGCCAAGAGTCTTGGCAGGGTGACGAGCAGTACTTC. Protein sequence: CASSQESWQGDEQYF.

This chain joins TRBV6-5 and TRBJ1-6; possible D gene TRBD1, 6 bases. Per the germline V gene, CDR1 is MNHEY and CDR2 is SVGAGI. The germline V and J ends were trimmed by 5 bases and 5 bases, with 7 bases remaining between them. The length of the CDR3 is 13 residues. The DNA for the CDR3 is TGTGCCAGCAGTAGGACAGATAATTCACCCCTCCACTTT. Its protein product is CASSRTDNSPLHF.

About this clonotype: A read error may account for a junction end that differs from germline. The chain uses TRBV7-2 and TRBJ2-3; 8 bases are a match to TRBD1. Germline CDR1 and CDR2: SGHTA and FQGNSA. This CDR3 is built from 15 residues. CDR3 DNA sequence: TGTGCCAGAAGCTTAGGAGGGGGACAGGCGGATACGCAGTATTTT. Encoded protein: CARSLGGGQADTQYF.

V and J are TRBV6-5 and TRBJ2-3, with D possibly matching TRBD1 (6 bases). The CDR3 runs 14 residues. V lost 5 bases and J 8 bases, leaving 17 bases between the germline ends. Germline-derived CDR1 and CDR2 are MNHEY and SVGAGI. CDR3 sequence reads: CASSLTGINPTQYF. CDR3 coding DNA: TGTGCCAGCAGTCTTACAGGGATCAACCCTACGCAGTATTTT.